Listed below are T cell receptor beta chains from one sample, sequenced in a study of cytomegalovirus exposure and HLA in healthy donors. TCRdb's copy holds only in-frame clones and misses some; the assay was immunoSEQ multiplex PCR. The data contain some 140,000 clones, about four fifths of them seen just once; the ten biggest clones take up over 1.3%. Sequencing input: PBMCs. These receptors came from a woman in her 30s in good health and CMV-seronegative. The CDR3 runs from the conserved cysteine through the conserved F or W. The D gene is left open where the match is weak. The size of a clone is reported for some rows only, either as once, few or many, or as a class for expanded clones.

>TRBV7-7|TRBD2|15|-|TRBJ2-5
TGTGCCAGCAGCCCGACTAGCGGGGCTCAAGAGACCCAGTACTTC
CASSPTSGAQETQYF
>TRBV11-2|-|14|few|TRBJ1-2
TGTGCCAGCAGCTTAGACGGGACATACTATGGCTACACCTTC
CASSLDGTYYGYTF
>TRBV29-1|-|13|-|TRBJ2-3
TGCAGCGTTGTAGTTTCCGGGACAGATACGCAGTATTTT
CSVVVSGTDTQYF
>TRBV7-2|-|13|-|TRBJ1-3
TGTGCCAGCGGCGTGGGGAGGGAGAGCACCATATATTTT
CASGVGRESTIYF
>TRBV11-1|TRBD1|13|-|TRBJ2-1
TGTGCCAGCAGCACAGGGGTTTCCAATGAGCAGTTCTTC
CASSTGVSNEQFF
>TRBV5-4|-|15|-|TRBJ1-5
TGTGCCAGCAGCTTGGGAGGAGGATTCAATCAGCCCCAGCATTTT
CASSLGGGFNQPQHF
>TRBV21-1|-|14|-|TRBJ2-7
TGTGCCAGCACCGAGACAGGGGGCACCTACGAGCAGTACTTC
CASTETGGTYEQYF
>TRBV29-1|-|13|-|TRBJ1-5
TGCAGCGTTGAATTGGACAGATATCAGCCCCAGCATTTT
CSVELDRYQPQHF
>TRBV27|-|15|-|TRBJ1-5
TGTGCCAGCAGAAATGGGGGCCCCGCCAATCAGCCCCAGCATTTT
CASRNGGPANQPQHF
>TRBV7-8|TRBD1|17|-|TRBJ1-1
TGTGCCAGCAGCTTAGCACCGGGACAGGGGGCGAACACTGAAGCTTTCTTT
CASSLAPGQGANTEAFF
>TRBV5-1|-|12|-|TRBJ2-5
TGCGCCAGCACCCCAGGGGAAGAGACCCAGTACTTC
CASTPGEETQYF
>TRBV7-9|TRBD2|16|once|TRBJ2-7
TGTGCCAGCAGCATCGTTAGCGGGGGGACATCCTACGAGCAGTACTTC
CASSIVSGGTSYEQYF
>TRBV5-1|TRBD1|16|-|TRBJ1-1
TGCGCCAGCAGTTCCGGACAGGGGATAGAGAACACTGAAGCTTTCTTT
CASSSGQGIENTEAFF
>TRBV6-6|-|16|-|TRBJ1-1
TGTGCCAGCAGTTACCCTAGGGGGAAGACGAACACTGAAGCTTTCTTT
CASSYPRGKTNTEAFF
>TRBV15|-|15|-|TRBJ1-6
TGTGCCACCAGCAGAGAAGGGGGCTATAATTCACCCCTCCACTTT
CATSREGGYNSPLHF
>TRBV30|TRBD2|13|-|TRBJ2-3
TGTGCCTGGACACGGGGGGACCCAGATACGCAGTATTTT
CAWTRGDPDTQYF
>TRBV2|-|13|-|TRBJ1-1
TGTGCCAGCAGTGTAGAGACAGGACTTGAAGCTTTCTTT
CASSVETGLEAFF
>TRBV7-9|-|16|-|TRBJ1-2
TGTGCCAGCAGCTTAGTATACCCCGGGACAAACTATGGCTACACCTTC
CASSLVYPGTNYGYTF
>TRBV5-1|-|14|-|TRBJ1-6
TGCGCCAGCAGCCCCTCTGACAGAAATTCACCCCTCCACTTT
CASSPSDRNSPLHF
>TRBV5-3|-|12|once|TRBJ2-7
TGTGCCAGAACCTACAGGGAATGCGAGCAGTACTTC
CARTYRECEQYF
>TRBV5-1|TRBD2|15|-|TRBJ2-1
TGCGCCAGCAGCCTCGCTAGCGGGGGACGAGAGGAGCAGTTCTTC
CASSLASGGREEQFF
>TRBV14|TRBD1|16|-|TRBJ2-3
TGTGCCAGCAGCCAACGCGACAGGGGATGGACAGATACGCAGTATTTT
CASSQRDRGWTDTQYF
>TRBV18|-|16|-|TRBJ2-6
TGTGCCAGCTCACTAGGGGTGTCGGCTGGGGCCAACGTCCTGACTTTC
CASSLGVSAGANVLTF
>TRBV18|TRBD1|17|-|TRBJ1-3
TGTGCCAGCTCACCGCGGACAGGGTTTCCCTCTGGAAACACCATATATTTT
CASSPRTGFPSGNTIYF
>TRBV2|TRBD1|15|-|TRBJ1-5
TGTGCCAGCCACAGGGACAGGGGATACAATCAGCCCCAGCATTTT
CASHRDRGYNQPQHF
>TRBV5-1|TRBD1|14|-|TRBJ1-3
TGCGCCAGCAGCGAAAGACAGGGAGGAAACACCATATATTTT
CASSERQGGNTIYF